This T cell receptor beta chain came from a study of cytomegalovirus exposure and HLA in healthy donors. CDR1 is ENHRY, CDR2 SYGVKD, per germline. The CDR3 totals 13 residues. V lost 5 bases to trimming and J lost 3 bases; unmatched junction nucleotides: 4. PCR involved 60 Vbeta and 13 Jbeta primers. TCRdb's copy holds only in-frame clones and misses some; the assay was immunoSEQ multiplex PCR. Of around 170,000 clones listed, approximately 88% are singletons. The receptor was isolated from a woman under 30 in good health and CMV-seronegative. Sequenced sample: PBMCs. The chain combines TRBV10-3 with TRBJ2-7; 7 bases line up with TRBD1. CDR3 loop: CAISMGQNYEQYF. In nucleotides, the CDR3 is TGTGCCATCAGTATGGGACAGAACTACGAGCAGTACTTC.